The sequence of this TCR beta chain was determined in a study of CD8+ T cells in alopecia areata. The treatment is: oral pan-JAK inhibitor, 5-10 mg twice daily. Sequencing used cDNA as its template, made by extracting RNA and reverse transcribing it. The data were produced by immunoSEQ multiplex PCR, yet TCRdb's version contains in-frame clones alone and is incomplete. The table lists about 180,000 clones, approximately 49% of them singletons, with 10% in the top ten. CDR3 length: 15 amino acids. The V segment lost 7 bases and the J segment 6 bases; nucleotides outside the gene matches: 9. Germline loops: CDR1 SNHLY, CDR2 FYNNEI.

This TCR came from a human donor with alopecia areata. V gene TRBV2 combines with J gene TRBJ2-3; 11 nucleotides match TRBD2. The input for sequencing was CD8+ T cells sorted from blood, taken around week 54, from a patient treated with tofacitinib. CDR3 amino acids: CASKISGGAGDTQYF. The CDR3 DNA follows: TGTGCCAGCAAAATTAGCGGGGGGGCCGGTGATACGCAGTATTTT. Based on the CDR3 plus reference TRBV2 and TRBJ2-3, the full variable domain is EPEVTQTPSHQVTQMGQEVILRCVPISNHLYFYWYRQILGQKVEFLVSFYNNEISEKSEIFDDQFSVERPDGSNFTLKIRSTKLEDSAMYFCASKISGGAGDTQYFGPGTRLTVL.